This T cell receptor beta chain appears in the sequencing data of a study of T cell responses to AZD1222 COVID-19 vaccine. Across the study: Recipients boosted at about 4 weeks or about 12 weeks are pooled. Study findings and constraints: Spike-wide vaccine-associated CD4 TCRs dominated at 160-218 and 743-854. Possibly, clonal diversity was underestimated; donors were largely white British and included more females. Seropositive status at baseline applied to only a handful of AZD1222 recipients.

As regards this clone: Its antigen is as yet unknown.

Germline lookup yields CDR1 SGHNT and CDR2 YENEEA. The CDR3 consists of 15 residues. V was shortened by 8 bases and J by 2 bases, with 18 bases between the two germline ends. The assay was immunoSEQ multiplex PCR, and TCRdb's table has in-frame clones only and misses some. The sample contains some 60,000 clones, about 79% of which appear only once. This clonotype was sampled from an adult in good health. The chain uses TRBV11-3 and TRBJ1-1, with unresolved D. The sample in question was peripheral blood, obtained on day 0 of AZD1222 vaccination. Here the CDR3 DNA reads TGTGCCAGCGGATCTGAGGACGCGGATAACACTGAAGCTTTCTTT. Residues: CASGSEDADNTEAFF.